This TCR beta chain is from a study of blood T cell repertoires in COVID-19. Looking at the study overall: Acute and convalescent COVID-19 samples came from the United States, Italy and Spain. In each case, the material was cDNA or gDNA derived from T cells, B-cell-depleted T cells, or PBMCs.

This CDR3 comprises 16 residues. Per germline, CDR1 MNHEY and CDR2 SMNVEV (reference sequence). V lost 5 bases, J lost 8 bases, and 24 bases lay in between. This clone was counted a single time. Per the study methods: Estimation of nucleated cell counts relied on the amplification of reference gene primers. Sequenced by immunoSEQ multiplex PCR; TCRdb stores in-frame clones only, minus some. V and J calls and clone size are given by that table; D and trimming were obtained from the DNA. The table has 270,000 or so clones, under 90% seen once. The sequencing sample was made of peripheral blood. The rearrangement links TRBV27 to TRBJ1-2; the D gene is possibly TRBD1 (5 bases). This receptor was obtained from a woman in her 40s who had recovered from COVID-19. The CDR3 is CASSGLSGRELYGYTF. In DNA, the CDR3 is TGTGCCAGCAGTGGTCTATCGGGACGGGAGCTATACGGCTACACCTTC.